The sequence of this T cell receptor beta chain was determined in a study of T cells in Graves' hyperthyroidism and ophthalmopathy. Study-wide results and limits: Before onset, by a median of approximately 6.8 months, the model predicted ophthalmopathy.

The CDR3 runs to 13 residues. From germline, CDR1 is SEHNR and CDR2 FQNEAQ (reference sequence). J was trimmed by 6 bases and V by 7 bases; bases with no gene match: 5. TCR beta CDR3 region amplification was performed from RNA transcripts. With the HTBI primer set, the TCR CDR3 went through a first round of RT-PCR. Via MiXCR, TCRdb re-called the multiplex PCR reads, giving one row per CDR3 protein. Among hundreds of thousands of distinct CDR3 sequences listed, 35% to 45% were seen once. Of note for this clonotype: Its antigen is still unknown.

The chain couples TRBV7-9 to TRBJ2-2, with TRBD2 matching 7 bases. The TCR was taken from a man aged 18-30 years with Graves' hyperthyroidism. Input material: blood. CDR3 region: CASNAGAPGELFF. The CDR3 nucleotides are TGTGCCAGCAACGCGGGAGCCCCCGGGGAGCTGTTTTTT.